These T cell receptor beta chains were read from a single sample in a study of blood T cell repertoires in COVID-19. Measured with immunoSEQ multiplex PCR; TCRdb has only the in-frame clones, and not every one. Here the sample spans just over 90,000 clones, about nine tenths being singletons. What was sequenced was peripheral blood. The receptors here all came from a human donor with active COVID-19. The donor label of this sample is uncertain. Both conserved end residues are part of each CDR3. The D gene is left open where the match is weak. Where a row states a size, it is once, few, many or the class of an expanded clone; other rows omit it.

cdr3_aa cdr3_nt clone_size j_call d_call v_call
CASSLVGTANYGYTF TGCGCCAGCAGCTTGGTTGGGACAGCTAACTATGGCTACACCTTC . TRBJ1-2 TRBD1 TRBV5-1
CAIRRGVLTGELFF TGTGCCATCAGACGGGGAGTCCTCACCGGGGAGCTGTTTTTT . TRBJ2-2 . TRBV2
CASSSGQLNTEAFF TGTGCCAGCAGCTCGGGACAGCTGAACACTGAAGCTTTCTTT . TRBJ1-1 TRBD1 TRBV5-4
CAGLDRSGTQYF TGTGCCGGATTGGACAGGTCGGGGACCCAGTACTTC . TRBJ2-5 TRBD1 TRBV12-3/TRBV12-4
CASSQGADTHYGYTF TGCGCCAGCAGCCAAGGGGCTGATACCCACTATGGCTACACCTTC . TRBJ1-2 . TRBV4-1
CATRIRMNTGELFF TGTGCCACCAGAATCAGAATGAACACCGGGGAGCTGTTTTTT . TRBJ2-2 . TRBV2
CASTAGGGRLETQYF TGTGCCAGCACCGCTGGCGGGGGGCGCCTCGAGACCCAGTACTTC . TRBJ2-5 TRBD2 TRBV28
CASSEETKNIQYF TGTGCCAGCTCGGAGGAAACCAAAAACATTCAGTACTTC . TRBJ2-4 . TRBV18
CASSLGTGDIYEQYF TGTGCCAGCAGCTTAGGGACAGGGGACATCTACGAGCAGTACTTC . TRBJ2-7 TRBD1 TRBV7-3
CAISESVTGGYGYTF TGTGCCATCAGTGAGTCAGTGACAGGGGGCTATGGCTACACCTTC . TRBJ1-2 TRBD1 TRBV10-3
CASSALASGGYTDTQYF TGTGCCAGCAGCGCCCTCGCCAGCGGGGGCTACACAGATACGCAGTATTTT . TRBJ2-3 TRBD2 TRBV9
CASSKTGNDPGGYTF TGTGCCAGCAGTAAGACAGGGAATGATCCGGGAGGCTACACCTTC . TRBJ1-2 TRBD1 TRBV6-4
CASSLGSSGTYGYTF TGTGCCAGCAGTTTAGGGTCCTCGGGAACATATGGCTACACCTTC . TRBJ1-2 . TRBV28
CASSEAAGRHQPQHF TGTGCCAGCAGTGAAGCGGCGGGCCGGCATCAGCCCCAGCATTTT few TRBJ1-5 . TRBV6-1
CSVERVEETQYF TGCAGCGTTGAGAGGGTTGAAGAGACCCAGTACTTC . TRBJ2-5 . TRBV29-1
CASSTGQGIYNEQFF TGTGCCAGCAGCACGGGACAGGGGATCTACAATGAGCAGTTCTTC . TRBJ2-1 TRBD1 TRBV7-2
CASTTDRGRGEKLFF TGTGCCAGCACCACGGACAGGGGGCGAGGGGAAAAACTGTTTTTT . TRBJ1-4 TRBD1 TRBV6-5
CASSKMGGRGEKLFF TGTGCCAGCAGTAAAATGGGGGGGCGAGGTGAAAAACTGTTTTTT . TRBJ1-4 . TRBV7-9
CASSRGGFLETQYF TGTGCCAGCAGTCGGGGGGGGTTTTTGGAGACCCAGTACTTC once TRBJ2-5 TRBD2 TRBV27
CASSLARDSSYEQYF TGTGCCAGCAGCTTAGCGAGGGACAGCTCCTACGAGCAGTACTTC . TRBJ2-7 TRBD1 TRBV7-9
CASSLRQMNTGELFF TGCGCCAGCAGCTTGCGTCAGATGAACACCGGGGAGCTGTTTTTT . TRBJ2-2 . TRBV5-1
CASSVQGGDSYEQYF TGTGCCAGCAGCGTCCAAGGGGGGGACTCCTACGAGCAGTACTTC . TRBJ2-7 . TRBV9
CASSFQDRGTEAFF TGTGCCAGCAGCTTCCAGGACAGGGGCACTGAAGCTTTCTTT . TRBJ1-1 TRBD1 TRBV7-2
CASSLVTGSNQPQHF TGTGCCAGCAGCTTGGTGACAGGTAGCAATCAGCCCCAGCATTTT . TRBJ1-5 . TRBV5-5
CASSLRGTTNEKLFF TGTGCCAGCAGTTTAAGGGGGACAACTAATGAAAAACTGTTTTTT . TRBJ1-4 . TRBV27
CATSDLRVGGASPETQYF TGTGCCACCAGTGATTTGCGGGTCGGGGGGGCGTCCCCAGAGACCCAGTACTTC . TRBJ2-5 TRBD2 TRBV24-1
CAWKTGEGAGANVLTF TGTGCCTGGAAGACAGGGGAGGGTGCTGGGGCCAACGTCCTGACTTTC . TRBJ2-6 . TRBV30